Described below is a single T cell receptor (beta chain) sequence and its context. CDR3 length: 14 residues. Germline loops: CDR1 SGHTA, CDR2 FQGNSA. V was cut by 1 base and J by 2 bases, with 6 bases left in between. These data come from a study of shared clonotypes between healthy human individuals. Per the original methods: Filtering differed since immunoSEQ provided only junctions, with no quality scores. The assay was immunoSEQ multiplex PCR, and TCRdb's table has in-frame clones only and misses some. The DNA gave D and trimming, while V, J and clone size come from that table. Altogether roughly 1,000,000 clones are present, around 78% being singletons, with the ten largest covering 0.55% to 0.7%. Recent acute infections and vaccinations were absent in the healthy HIV-negative adult donors.

The TCR comes from a man in his late teens or twenties in good health. Some clones in this sample may be carry-over from other donors' samples. The gene calls are TRBV7-2 and TRBJ1-5; the D is unclear. The sequenced sample consisted of memory CD4+ T cells from PBMCs. Noted subset: CD45RA-negative fraction. DNA for the CDR3: TGTGCCAGCAGCTTAGGTTATGGCAATCAGCCCCAGCATTTT. This encodes CASSLGYGNQPQHF.